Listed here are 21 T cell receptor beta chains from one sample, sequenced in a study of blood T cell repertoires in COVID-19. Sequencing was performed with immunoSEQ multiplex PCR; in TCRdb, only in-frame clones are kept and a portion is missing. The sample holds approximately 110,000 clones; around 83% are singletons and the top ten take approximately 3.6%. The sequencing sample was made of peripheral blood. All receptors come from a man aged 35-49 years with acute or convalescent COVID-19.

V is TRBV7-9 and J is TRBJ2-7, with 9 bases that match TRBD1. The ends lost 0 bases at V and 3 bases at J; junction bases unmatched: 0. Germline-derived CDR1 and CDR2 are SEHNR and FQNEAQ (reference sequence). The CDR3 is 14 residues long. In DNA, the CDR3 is TGTGCCAGCAGCTTAGCGGGACAGGGCTACGAGCAGTACTTC. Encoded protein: CASSLAGQGYEQYF.

CDR3 loop: CAISESGQGGPHEQYF. The CDR3, as DNA: TGTGCCATCAGTGAGTCAGGCCAGGGTGGTCCCCACGAGCAGTACTTC. The chain couples TRBV10-3 to TRBJ2-7, with D maybe TRBD1 (5 bases). This CDR3 is built from 16 residues. With 0 bases removed from V and 5 bases from J, the gap between germline ends came to 17 bases. Germline values: CDR1 ENHRY, CDR2 SYGVKD.

CDR3 sequence: CSVGEQGNEKLFF. The CDR3 DNA reads as TGCAGCGTTGGAGAACAGGGGAATGAAAAACTGTTTTTT. The chain uses TRBV29-1 and TRBJ1-4; 7 bases are a match to TRBD1. Germline V gene sequence: CDR1 SQVTM, CDR2 ANQGSEA. V was clipped by 4 bases and J by 5 bases; unmatched bases: 4. The CDR3 totals 13 residues.

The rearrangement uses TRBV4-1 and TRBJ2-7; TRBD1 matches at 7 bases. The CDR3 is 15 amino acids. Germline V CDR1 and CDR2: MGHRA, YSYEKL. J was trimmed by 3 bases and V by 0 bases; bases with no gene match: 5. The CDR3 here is CASSQDPTGIYEQYF. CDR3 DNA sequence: TGCGCCAGCAGCCAAGACCCGACAGGGATCTACGAGCAGTACTTC.

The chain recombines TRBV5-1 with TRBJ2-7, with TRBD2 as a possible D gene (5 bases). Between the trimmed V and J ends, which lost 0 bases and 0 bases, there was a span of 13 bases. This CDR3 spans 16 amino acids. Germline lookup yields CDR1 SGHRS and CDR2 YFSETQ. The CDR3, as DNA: TGCGCCAGCAGCTTGGCCGGCGGTGGGAGCTCCTACGAGCAGTACTTC. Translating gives CASSLAGGGSSYEQYF. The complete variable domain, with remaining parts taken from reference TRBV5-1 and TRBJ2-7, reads KAGVTQTPRYLIKTRGQQVTLSCSPISGHRSVSWYQQTPGQGLQFLFEYFSETQRNKGNFPGRFSGRQFSNSRSEMNVSTLELGDSALYLCASSLAGGGSSYEQYFGPGTRLTVT.

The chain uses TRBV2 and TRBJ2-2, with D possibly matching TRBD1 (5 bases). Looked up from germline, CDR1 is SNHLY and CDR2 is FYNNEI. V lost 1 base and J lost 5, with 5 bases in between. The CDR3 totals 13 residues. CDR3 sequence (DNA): TGTGCCAGCAGTGAAGGACAGACCGGGGAGCTGTTTTTT. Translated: CASSEGQTGELFF. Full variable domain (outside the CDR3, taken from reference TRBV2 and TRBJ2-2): EPEVTQTPSHQVTQMGQEVILRCVPISNHLYFYWYRQILGQKVEFLVSFYNNEISEKSEIFDDQFSVERPDGSNFTLKIRSTKLEDSAMYFCASSEGQTGELFFGEGSRLTVL.

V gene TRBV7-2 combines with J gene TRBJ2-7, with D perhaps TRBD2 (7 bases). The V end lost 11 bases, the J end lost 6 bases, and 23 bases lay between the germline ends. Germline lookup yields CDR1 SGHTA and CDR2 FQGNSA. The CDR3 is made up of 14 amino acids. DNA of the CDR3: TGTGCCTCCCAACCCGGGGGGCCTCATAGCGAGCAGTACTTC. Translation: CASQPGGPHSEQYF.

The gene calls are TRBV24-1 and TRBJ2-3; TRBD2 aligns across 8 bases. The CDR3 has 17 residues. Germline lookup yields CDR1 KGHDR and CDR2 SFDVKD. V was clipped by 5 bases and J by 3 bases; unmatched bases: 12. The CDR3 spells CATSGQRGKRSTDTQYF. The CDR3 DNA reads TGTGCCACCAGTGGCCAGCGGGGGAAGCGGAGTACAGATACGCAGTATTTT.

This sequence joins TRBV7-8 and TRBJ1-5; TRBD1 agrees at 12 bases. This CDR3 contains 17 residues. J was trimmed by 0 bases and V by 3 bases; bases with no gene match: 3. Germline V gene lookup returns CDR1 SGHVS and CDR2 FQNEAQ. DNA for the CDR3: TGTGCCAGCAGCTTGGGACAGGGGGCGGATAGCAATCAGCCCCAGCATTTT. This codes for CASSLGQGADSNQPQHF.

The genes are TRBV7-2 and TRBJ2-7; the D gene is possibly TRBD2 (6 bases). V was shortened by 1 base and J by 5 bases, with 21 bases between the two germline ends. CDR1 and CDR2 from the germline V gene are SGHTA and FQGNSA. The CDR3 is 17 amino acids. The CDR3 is CASSLGRGWGVEHEQYF. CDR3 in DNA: TGTGCCAGCAGCTTAGGACGAGGGTGGGGGGTTGAACACGAGCAGTACTTC. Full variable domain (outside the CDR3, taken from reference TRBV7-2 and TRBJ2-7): GAGVSQSPSNKVTEKGKDVELRCDPISGHTALYWYRQSLGQGLEFLIYFQGNSAPDKSGLPSDRFSAERTGGSVSTLTIQRTQQEDSAVYLCASSLGRGWGVEHEQYFGPGTRLTVT.

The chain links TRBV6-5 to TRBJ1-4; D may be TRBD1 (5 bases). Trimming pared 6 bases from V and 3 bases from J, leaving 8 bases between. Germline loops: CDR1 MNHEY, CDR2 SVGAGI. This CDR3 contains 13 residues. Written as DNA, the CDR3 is TGTGCCAGCAGGACAGACCCTAATGAAAAACTGTTTTTT. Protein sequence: CASRTDPNEKLFF.

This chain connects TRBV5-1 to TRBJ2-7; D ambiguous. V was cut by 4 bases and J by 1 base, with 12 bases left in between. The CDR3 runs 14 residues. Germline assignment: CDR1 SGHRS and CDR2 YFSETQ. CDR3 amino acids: CASSPLRYSYEQYF. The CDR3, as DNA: TGCGCCAGCAGCCCCTTGAGGTATTCCTACGAGCAGTACTTC. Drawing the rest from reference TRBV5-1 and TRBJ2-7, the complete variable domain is KAGVTQTPRYLIKTRGQQVTLSCSPISGHRSVSWYQQTPGQGLQFLFEYFSETQRNKGNFPGRFSGRQFSNSRSEMNVSTLELGDSALYLCASSPLRYSYEQYFGPGTRLTVT.

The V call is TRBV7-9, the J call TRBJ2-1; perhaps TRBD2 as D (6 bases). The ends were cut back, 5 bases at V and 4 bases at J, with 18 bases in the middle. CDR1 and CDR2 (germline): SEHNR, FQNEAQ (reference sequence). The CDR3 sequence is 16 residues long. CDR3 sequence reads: CASSRQGFSGYNEQFF. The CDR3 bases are TGTGCCAGCAGCAGACAAGGTTTTAGCGGTTACAATGAGCAGTTCTTC.

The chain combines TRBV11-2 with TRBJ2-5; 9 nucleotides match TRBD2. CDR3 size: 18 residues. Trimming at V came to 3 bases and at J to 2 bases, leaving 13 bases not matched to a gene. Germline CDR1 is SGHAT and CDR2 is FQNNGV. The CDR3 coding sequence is TGTGCCAGCAGCTTTAGACGGCTAGCGGGGTATAAGCAAGAGACCCAGTACTTC. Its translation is CASSFRRLAGYKQETQYF.

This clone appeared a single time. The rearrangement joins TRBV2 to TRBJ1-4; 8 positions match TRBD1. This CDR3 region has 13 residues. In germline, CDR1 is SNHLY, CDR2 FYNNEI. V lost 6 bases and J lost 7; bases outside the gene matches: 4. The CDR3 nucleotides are TGTGCCAGCAGCCCGGGACAGGTTGAAAAACTGTTTTTT. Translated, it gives CASSPGQVEKLFF. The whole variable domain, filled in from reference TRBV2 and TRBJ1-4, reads EPEVTQTPSHQVTQMGQEVILRCVPISNHLYFYWYRQILGQKVEFLVSFYNNEISEKSEIFDDQFSVERPDGSNFTLKIRSTKLEDSAMYFCASSPGQVEKLFFGSGTQLSVL.

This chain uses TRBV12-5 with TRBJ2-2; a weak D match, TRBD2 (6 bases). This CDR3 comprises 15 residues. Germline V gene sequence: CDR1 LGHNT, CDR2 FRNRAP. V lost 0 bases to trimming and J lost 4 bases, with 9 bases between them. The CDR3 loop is CASGLVGLITGELFF. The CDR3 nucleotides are TGTGCTAGTGGTTTGGTGGGACTGATCACCGGGGAGCTGTTTTTT.

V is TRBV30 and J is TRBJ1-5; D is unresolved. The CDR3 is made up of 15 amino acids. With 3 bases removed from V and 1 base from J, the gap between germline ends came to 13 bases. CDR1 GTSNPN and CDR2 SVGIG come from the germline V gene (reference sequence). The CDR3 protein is CAWSDSGWSNQPQHF. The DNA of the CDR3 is TGTGCCTGGAGCGACTCCGGGTGGAGCAATCAGCCCCAGCATTTT.

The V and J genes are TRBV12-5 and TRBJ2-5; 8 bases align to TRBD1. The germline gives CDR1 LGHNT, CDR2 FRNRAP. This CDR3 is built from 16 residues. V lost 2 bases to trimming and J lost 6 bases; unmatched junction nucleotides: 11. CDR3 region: CASGLYPAGGAQTQYF. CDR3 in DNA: TGTGCTAGTGGTTTGTACCCCGCAGGGGGCGCACAGACCCAGTACTTC. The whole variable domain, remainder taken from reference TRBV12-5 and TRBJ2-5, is DARVTQTPRHKVTEMGQEVTMRCQPILGHNTVFWYRQTMMQGLELLAYFRNRAPLDDSGMPKDRFSAEMPDATLATLKIQPSEPRDSAVYFCASGLYPAGGAQTQYFGPGTRLLVL.

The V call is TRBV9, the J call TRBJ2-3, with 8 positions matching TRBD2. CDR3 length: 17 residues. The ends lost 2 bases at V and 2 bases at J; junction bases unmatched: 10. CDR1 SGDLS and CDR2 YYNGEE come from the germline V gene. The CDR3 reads CASSVLGGVAYTDTQYF. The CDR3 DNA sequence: TGTGCCAGCAGCGTTCTCGGGGGGGTGGCCTACACAGATACGCAGTATTTT.

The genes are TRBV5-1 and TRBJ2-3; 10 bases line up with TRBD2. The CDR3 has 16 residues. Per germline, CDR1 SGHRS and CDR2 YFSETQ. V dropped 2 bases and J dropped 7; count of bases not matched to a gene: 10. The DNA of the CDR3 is TGCGCCAGCAGCTTTGTGACTAGCGGGTTCAGCAATACGCAGTATTTT. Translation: CASSFVTSGFSNTQYF.

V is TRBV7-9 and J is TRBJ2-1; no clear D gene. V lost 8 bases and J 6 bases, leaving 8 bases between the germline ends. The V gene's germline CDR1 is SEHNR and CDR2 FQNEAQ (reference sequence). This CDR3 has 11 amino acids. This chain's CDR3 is CASRYLNEQFF. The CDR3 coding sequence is TGTGCCAGCCGCTATCTCAATGAGCAGTTCTTC.